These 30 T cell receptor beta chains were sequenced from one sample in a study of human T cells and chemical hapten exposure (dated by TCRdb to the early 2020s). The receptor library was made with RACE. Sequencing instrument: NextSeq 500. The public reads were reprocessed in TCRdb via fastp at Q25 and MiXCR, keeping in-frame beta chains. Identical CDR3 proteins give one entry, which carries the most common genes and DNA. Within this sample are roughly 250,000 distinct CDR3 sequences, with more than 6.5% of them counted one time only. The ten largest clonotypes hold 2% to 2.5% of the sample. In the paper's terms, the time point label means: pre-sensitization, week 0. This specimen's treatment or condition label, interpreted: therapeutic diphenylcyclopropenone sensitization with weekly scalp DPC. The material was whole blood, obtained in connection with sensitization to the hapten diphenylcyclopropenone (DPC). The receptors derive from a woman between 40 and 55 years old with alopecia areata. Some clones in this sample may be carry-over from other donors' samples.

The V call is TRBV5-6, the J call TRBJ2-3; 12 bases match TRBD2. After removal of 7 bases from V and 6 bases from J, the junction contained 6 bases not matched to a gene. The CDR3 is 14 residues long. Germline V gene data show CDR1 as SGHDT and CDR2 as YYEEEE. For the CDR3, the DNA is TGTGCCAGCCGGGCTAGCGGGAGGGTCGATACGCAGTATTTT. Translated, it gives CASRASGRVDTQYF.

The CDR3 loop is CASSADRGGYGNTIYF. In DNA form, the CDR3 reads TGTGCCAGCAGCGCGGACAGAGGCGGGTACGGAAACACCATATATTTT. The rearrangement joins TRBV5-4 to TRBJ1-3, with D perhaps TRBD1 (6 bases). There are 16 residues in the CDR3. Germline V gene data show CDR1 as SGHNT and CDR2 as YYREEE (reference sequence). Trimming stripped 4 bases from V and 4 bases from J, with 18 bases between.

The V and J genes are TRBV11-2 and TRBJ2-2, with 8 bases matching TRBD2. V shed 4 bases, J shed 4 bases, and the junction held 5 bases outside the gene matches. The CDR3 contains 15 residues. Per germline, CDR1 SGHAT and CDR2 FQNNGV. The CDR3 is CASSSTSGPTGELFF. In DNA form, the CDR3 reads TGTGCCAGCAGCTCTACTAGCGGCCCCACCGGGGAGCTGTTTTTT.

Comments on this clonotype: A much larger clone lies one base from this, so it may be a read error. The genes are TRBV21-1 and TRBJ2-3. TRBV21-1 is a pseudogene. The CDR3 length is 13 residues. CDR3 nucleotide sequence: TGTGCCAGCAGCAAAGGGATCACAGATACGCAGTATTTT. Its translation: CASSKGITDTQYF.

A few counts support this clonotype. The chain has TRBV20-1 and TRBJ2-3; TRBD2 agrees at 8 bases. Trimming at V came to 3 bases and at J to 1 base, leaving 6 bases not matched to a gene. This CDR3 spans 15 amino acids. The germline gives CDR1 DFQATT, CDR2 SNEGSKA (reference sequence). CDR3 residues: CSASDYSGGTDTQYF. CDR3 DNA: TGCAGTGCTAGTGATTATAGCGGGGGCACAGATACGCAGTATTTT.

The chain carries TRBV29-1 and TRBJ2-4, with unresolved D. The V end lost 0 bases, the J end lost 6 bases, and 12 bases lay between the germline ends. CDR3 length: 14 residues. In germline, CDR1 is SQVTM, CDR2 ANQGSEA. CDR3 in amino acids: CSVEDTAAPNIQYF. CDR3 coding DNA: TGCAGCGTTGAAGATACTGCCGCCCCAAACATTCAGTACTTC.

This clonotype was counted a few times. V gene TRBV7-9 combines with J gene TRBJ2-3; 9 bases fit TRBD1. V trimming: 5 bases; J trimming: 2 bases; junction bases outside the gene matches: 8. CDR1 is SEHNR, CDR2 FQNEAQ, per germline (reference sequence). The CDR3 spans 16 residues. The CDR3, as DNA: TGTGCCAGCAGCCTTGGACAGGGGTCTTTCACAGATACGCAGTATTTT. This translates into CASSLGQGSFTDTQYF.

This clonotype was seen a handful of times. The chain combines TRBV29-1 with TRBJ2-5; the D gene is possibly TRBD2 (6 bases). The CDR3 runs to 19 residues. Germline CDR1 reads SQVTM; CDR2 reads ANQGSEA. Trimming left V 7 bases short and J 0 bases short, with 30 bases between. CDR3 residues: CSARGRGSSDRVYQETQYF. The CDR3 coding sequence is TGCAGCGCTCGAGGAAGGGGCTCTAGCGACCGTGTCTACCAAGAGACCCAGTACTTC.

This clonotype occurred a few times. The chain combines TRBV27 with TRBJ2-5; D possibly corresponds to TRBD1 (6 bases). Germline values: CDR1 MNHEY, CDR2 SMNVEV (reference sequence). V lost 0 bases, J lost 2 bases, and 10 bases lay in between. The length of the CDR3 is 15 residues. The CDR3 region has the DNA TGTGCCAGCAGTTTATCGGGGGCGGATCAAGAGACCCAGTACTTC. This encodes CASSLSGADQETQYF.

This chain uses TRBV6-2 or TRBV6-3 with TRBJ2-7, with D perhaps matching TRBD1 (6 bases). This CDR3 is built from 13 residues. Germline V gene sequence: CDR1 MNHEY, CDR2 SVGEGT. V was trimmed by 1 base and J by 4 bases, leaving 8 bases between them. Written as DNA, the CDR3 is TGTGCCAGCAGTTACTGGCAGGGGTACGAGCAGTACTTC. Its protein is CASSYWQGYEQYF.

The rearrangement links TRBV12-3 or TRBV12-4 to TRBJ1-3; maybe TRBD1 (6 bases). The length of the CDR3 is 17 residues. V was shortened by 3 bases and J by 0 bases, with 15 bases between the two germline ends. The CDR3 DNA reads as TGTGCCAGCAGTTTGGATCGGGGGCCTTACTCTGGAAACACCATATATTTT. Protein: CASSLDRGPYSGNTIYF.

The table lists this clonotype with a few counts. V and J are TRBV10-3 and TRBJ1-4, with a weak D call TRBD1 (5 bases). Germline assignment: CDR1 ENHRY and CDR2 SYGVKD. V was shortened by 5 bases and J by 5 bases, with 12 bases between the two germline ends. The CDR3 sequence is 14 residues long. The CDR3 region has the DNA TGTGCCATCAGTCCCCGGGACGGGAATGAAAAACTGTTTTTT. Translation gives CAISPRDGNEKLFF.

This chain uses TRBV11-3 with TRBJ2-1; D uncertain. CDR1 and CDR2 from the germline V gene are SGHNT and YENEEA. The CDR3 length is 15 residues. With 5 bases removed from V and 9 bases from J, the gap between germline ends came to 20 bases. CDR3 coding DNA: TGTGCCAGCAGCATGTCCCACCTCACTGGAGCTGAGCAGTTCTTC. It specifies CASSMSHLTGAEQFF. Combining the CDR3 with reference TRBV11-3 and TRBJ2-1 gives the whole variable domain EAGVVQSPRYKIIEKKQPVAFWCNPISGHNTLYWYLQNLGQGPELLIRYENEEAVDDSQLPKDRFSAERLKGVDSTLKIQPAELGDSAVYLCASSMSHLTGAEQFFGPGTRLTVL.

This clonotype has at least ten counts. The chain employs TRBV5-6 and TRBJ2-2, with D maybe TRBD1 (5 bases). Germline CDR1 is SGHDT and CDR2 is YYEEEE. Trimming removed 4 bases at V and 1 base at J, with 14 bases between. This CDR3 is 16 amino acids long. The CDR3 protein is CASSELGQENTGELFF. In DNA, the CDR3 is TGTGCCAGCAGCGAGTTGGGGCAGGAGAACACCGGGGAGCTGTTTTTT.

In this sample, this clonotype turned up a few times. The CDR3 sequence: CASRGLAAGRSIQYF. Written as DNA, the CDR3 is TGTGCCAGCAGGGGACTAGCGGCCGGAAGGAGCATTCAGTACTTC. V gene TRBV6-5 combines with J gene TRBJ2-4, with 11 bases that match TRBD2. Germline V lookup: CDR1 MNHEY, CDR2 SVGAGI. The CDR3 loop spans 15 amino acids. V was clipped by 6 bases and J by 9 bases; unmatched bases: 10.

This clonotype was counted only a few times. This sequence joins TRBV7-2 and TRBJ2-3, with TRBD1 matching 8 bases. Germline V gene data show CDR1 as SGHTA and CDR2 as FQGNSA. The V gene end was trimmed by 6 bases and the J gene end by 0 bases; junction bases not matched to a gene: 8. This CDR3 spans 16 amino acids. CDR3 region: CASSRQGPPSTDTQYF. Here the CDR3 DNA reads TGTGCCAGCAGTCGACAGGGGCCCCCTAGCACAGATACGCAGTATTTT.

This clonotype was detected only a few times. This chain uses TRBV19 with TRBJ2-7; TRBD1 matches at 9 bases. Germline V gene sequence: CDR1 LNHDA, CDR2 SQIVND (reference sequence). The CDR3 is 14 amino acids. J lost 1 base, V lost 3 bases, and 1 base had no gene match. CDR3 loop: CASSIGTGSYEQYF. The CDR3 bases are TGTGCCAGTAGTATCGGGACAGGGTCCTACGAGCAGTACTTC.

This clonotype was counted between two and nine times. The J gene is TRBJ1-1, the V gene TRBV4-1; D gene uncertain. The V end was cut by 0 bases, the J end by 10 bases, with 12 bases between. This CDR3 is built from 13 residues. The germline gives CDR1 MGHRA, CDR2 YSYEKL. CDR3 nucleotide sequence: TGCGCCAGCAGCCAAGATCTTATCCGTGGAGCTTTCTTT. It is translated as CASSQDLIRGAFF.

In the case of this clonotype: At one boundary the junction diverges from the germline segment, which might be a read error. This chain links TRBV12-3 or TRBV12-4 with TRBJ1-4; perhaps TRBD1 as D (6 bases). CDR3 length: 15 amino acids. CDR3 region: CVSSAIDRPKRELFF. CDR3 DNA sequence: TGTGTCAGCAGTGCTATTGACAGGCCCAAGCGGGAACTGTTTTTT.

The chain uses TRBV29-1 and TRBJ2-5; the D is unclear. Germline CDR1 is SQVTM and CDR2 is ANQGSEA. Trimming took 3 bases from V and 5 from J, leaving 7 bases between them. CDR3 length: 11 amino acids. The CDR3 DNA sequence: TGCAGCGTTGAGAGACGGGAGACCCAGTACTTC. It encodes CSVERRETQYF.

CDR3 nucleotide sequence: TGTGCCAGCAGCTTAGACCCCTCTGGGGCCAACGTCCTGACTTTC. This codes for CASSLDPSGANVLTF. The genes are TRBV11-2 and TRBJ2-6; D is unresolved. The germline V gene has CDR1 SGHAT and CDR2 FQNNGV. The germline V and J ends were trimmed by 0 bases and 0 bases, with 3 bases remaining between them. The length of the CDR3 is 15 residues.

The CDR3 protein is CASGELAARYEQYF. CDR3 bases: TGTGCCAGCGGCGAACTAGCGGCGCGCTACGAGCAGTACTTC. The V and J genes are TRBV11-3 and TRBJ2-7; 8 bases agree with TRBD2. The CDR3 contains 14 residues. Germline CDR1 reads SGHNT; CDR2 reads YENEEA. Trimming removed 8 bases from V and 3 bases from J; junction bases left unmatched: 9.

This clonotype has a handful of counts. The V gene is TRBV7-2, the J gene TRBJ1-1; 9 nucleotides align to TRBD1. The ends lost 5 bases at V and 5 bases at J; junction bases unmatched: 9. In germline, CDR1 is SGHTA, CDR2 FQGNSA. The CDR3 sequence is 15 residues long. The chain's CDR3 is CASSTRDRVITEAFF. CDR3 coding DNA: TGTGCCAGCAGCACCCGGGACAGGGTAATTACTGAAGCTTTCTTT.

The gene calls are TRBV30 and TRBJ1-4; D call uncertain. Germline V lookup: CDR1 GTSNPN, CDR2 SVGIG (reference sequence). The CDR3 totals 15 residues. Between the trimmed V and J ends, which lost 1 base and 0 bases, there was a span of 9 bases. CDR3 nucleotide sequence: TGTGCCTGGAGTGGAGGGCATGCAACTAATGAAAAACTGTTTTTT. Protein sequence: CAWSGGHATNEKLFF.

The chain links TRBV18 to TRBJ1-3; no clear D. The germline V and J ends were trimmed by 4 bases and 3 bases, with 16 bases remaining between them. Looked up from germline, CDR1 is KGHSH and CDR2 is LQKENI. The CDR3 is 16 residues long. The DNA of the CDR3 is TGTGCCAGCTCACTAGGTCCAGGTGGAGGTGGAAACACCATATATTTT. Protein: CASSLGPGGGGNTIYF.

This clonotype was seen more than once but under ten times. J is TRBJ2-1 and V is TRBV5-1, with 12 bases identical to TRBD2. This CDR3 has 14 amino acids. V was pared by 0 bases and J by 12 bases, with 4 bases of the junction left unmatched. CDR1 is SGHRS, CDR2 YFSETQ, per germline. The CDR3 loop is CASSLEASGRVQFF. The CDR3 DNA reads TGCGCCAGCAGCTTGGAGGCTAGCGGGAGGGTGCAGTTCTTC.

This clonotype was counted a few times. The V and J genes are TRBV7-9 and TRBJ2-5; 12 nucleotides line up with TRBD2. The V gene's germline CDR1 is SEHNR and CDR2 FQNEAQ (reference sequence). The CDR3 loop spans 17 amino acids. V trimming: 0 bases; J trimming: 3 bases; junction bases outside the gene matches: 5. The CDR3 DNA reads TGTGCCAGCAGCTTAGCGCCCGGACTAGCGGGAAAAGAGACCCAGTACTTC. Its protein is CASSLAPGLAGKETQYF.

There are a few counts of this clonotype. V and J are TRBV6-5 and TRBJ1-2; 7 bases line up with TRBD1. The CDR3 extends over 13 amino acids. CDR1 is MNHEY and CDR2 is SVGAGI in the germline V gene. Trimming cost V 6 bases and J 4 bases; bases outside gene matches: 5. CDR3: CASRPPGGYGYTF. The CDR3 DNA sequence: TGTGCCAGCAGACCCCCAGGGGGCTATGGCTACACCTTC.

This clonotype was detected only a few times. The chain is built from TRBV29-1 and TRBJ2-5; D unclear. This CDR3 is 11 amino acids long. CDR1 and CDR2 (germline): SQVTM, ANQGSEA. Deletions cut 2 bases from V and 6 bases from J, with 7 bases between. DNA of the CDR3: TGCAGCGTTGAACCCCCGAAGACCCAGTACTTC. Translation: CSVEPPKTQYF.

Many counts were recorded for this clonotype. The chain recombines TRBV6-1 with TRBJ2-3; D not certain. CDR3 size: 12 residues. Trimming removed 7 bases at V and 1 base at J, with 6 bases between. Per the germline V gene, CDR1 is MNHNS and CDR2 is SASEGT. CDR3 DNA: TGTGCCAGCATGTTCCGCACAGATACGCAGTATTTT. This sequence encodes CASMFRTDTQYF.